Presented here are 26 T cell receptor beta chains from one specimen sequenced in a study of regulatory T cells in long-lasting Graves disease. Construction of TCR beta libraries relied on iRepertoire HTBI primers and on Arm-PCR targeting CDR3 regions. TCRdb used MiXCR to reprocess the multiplex PCR reads, holding one entry per CDR3 protein. The data contain about 460,000 distinct CDR3 sequences, 20% to 25% of them singletons. Noted time point: persistent/refractory GD, antithyroid drugs over 5 years with positive TRAb. Extracted PBMC RNA gave rise to the TCR library. Sample: peripheral blood mononuclear cells (PBMCs), taken when the disease was refractory, from a patient treated with antithyroid drugs. Receptors were obtained from a female donor with Graves disease.

About this clonotype: A much larger clone differs by one base, so this may be a read error. The rearrangement uses TRBV14 and TRBJ2-7; TRBD1 is a possible D gene (6 bases). The V gene lost 0 bases and the J gene lost 2 bases, with 11 bases spanning the gap. Germline-derived CDR1 and CDR2 are SGHDN and FVKESK. This CDR3 has 15 amino acids. The CDR3 nucleotides are TGTGCCAGCAGCCAAGACGGGGCAGGGGCCTACGAGCAGTACTTC. Encoded protein: CASSQDGAGAYEQYF.

This clonotype occurred a few times. The rearrangement links TRBV7-8 to TRBJ1-1; no reliable D call. The CDR3 covers 15 residues. Germline V gives CDR1 SGHVS, CDR2 FQNEAQ. Trimming shortened V by 2 bases and J by 4 bases, and 14 bases separated the two germline ends. The CDR3 coding sequence is TGTGCCAGCAGCTTATTTGCGTCCCCGGCCACTGAAGCTTTCTTT. Amino acid sequence: CASSLFASPATEAFF.

The table lists this clonotype with many counts. The chain links TRBV15 to TRBJ2-7; 7 bases map to TRBD1. V was clipped by 1 base and J by 4 bases; unmatched bases: 7. Germline V gene data show CDR1 as LNHNV and CDR2 as YYDKDF (reference sequence). The CDR3 length is 15 residues. The CDR3, as DNA: TGTGCCACCAGCAGAGTGCGACAGGGCTTTTACGAGCAGTACTTC. Translated: CATSRVRQGFYEQYF.

This clonotype was counted only a few times. The rearrangement links TRBV9 to TRBJ2-7; 7 bases are a match to TRBD2. The CDR3 is 15 residues long. The germline gives CDR1 SGDLS, CDR2 YYNGEE. Unmatched junction bases numbered 10, after V lost 3 bases and J lost 4 bases. The CDR3 loop reads CASSASGTMLYEQYF. DNA of the CDR3: TGTGCCAGCAGCGCGTCCGGGACTATGCTATACGAGCAGTACTTC.

This chain uses TRBV9 with TRBJ1-2; 7 bases map to TRBD1. The V segment lost 2 bases and the J segment 3 bases; nucleotides outside the gene matches: 7. The CDR3 consists of 15 residues. Germline assignment: CDR1 SGDLS and CDR2 YYNGEE. CDR3 protein: CASSVGIDRDYGYTF. The CDR3 nucleotides are TGTGCCAGCAGCGTTGGAATAGACAGGGACTATGGCTACACCTTC.

J is TRBJ2-1 and V is TRBV6-1, with 9 positions matching TRBD1. This CDR3 spans 16 amino acids. V lost 1 base to trimming and J lost 3 bases; unmatched junction nucleotides: 4. Germline CDR1 is MNHNS and CDR2 is SASEGT. The CDR3 DNA reads TGTGCCAGCAGTGAAGGGCCGGGACAGGGCTACAATGAGCAGTTCTTC. This sequence encodes CASSEGPGQGYNEQFF.

This clonotype was counted many times. The rearrangement joins TRBV28 to TRBJ1-5; 7 bases align to TRBD1. V trimming: 6 bases; J trimming: 8 bases; junction bases outside the gene matches: 4. From germline, CDR1 is MDHEN and CDR2 SYDVKM. CDR3 length equals 12 residues. The CDR3 region is CASSSQGKPQHF. CDR3 in DNA: TGTGCCAGCAGCTCACAGGGGAAGCCCCAGCATTTT. Full variable domain (remainder filled in from reference TRBV28 and TRBJ1-5): DVKVTQSSRYLVKRTGEKVFLECVQDMDHENMFWYRQDPGLGLRLIYFSYDVKMKEKGDIPEGYSVSREKKERFSLILESASTNQTSMYLCASSSQGKPQHFGDGTRLSIL.

V usage is TRBV4-1 and J usage is TRBJ1-2; possibly TRBD1 for D (5 bases). V lost 1 base and J 8 bases, leaving 17 bases between the germline ends. Per germline, CDR1 MGHRA and CDR2 YSYEKL. This CDR3 is 15 amino acids long. This CDR3 is CASSQVVRTGSGYTF. The CDR3 bases are TGCGCCAGCAGCCAAGTTGTTAGAACAGGCTCCGGCTACACCTTC.

This clonotype was detected many times. The chain recombines TRBV28 with TRBJ1-2; 9 bases line up with TRBD1. The trim removed 5 bases at V and 6 bases at J, leaving 4 bases unmatched. Per the germline V gene, CDR1 is MDHEN and CDR2 is SYDVKM. The CDR3 consists of 13 residues. The CDR3 sequence: CASSHRGLNGYTF. CDR3 DNA: TGTGCCAGCAGTCACAGGGGGCTGAATGGCTACACCTTC.

J is TRBJ1-5 and V is TRBV4-3, with no clear D. The length of the CDR3 is 14 residues. V was shortened by 0 bases and J by 6 bases, with 9 bases between the two germline ends. Germline values: CDR1 LGHNA, CDR2 YSLEER. This chain's CDR3 is CASSQDQMTQPQHF. CDR3 nucleotides: TGCGCCAGCAGCCAAGACCAGATGACTCAGCCCCAGCATTTT.

The J gene is TRBJ2-7, the V gene TRBV25-1; D unresolved. Germline CDR1 and CDR2: MGHDK and SYGVNS. Trimming removed 0 bases at V and 7 bases at J, with 10 bases between. CDR3 length equals 13 residues. CDR3 sequence: CASSEYTEMEQYF. In nucleotides, the CDR3 is TGTGCCAGCAGTGAATACACCGAGATGGAGCAGTACTTC.

With regard to this clonotype: A single base separates this from a much larger clone, so it may be a read error. J is TRBJ2-5 and V is TRBV28; D ambiguous. V was trimmed by 4 bases and J by 0 bases, leaving 18 bases between them. Germline V gene sequence: CDR1 MDHEN, CDR2 SYDVKM. This CDR3 has 17 amino acids. This chain's CDR3 is CASSSGRTDTYQETQYF. CDR3 nucleotides: TGTGCCAGCAGTTCGGGTCGAACAGATACGTACCAAGAGACCCAGTACTTC.

This sequence joins TRBV6-1 and TRBJ2-3; 10 nucleotides agree with TRBD2. Germline V CDR1 and CDR2: MNHNS, SASEGT. The V segment lost 5 bases and the J segment 7 bases; nucleotides outside the gene matches: 12. The CDR3 is 16 residues long. The CDR3 DNA sequence: TGTGCCAGCAGTCGTCAACTAGCGGGATCGGCCAATACGCAGTATTTT. It specifies CASSRQLAGSANTQYF.

This clonotype showed up many times. The V and J genes are TRBV12-3 or TRBV12-4 and TRBJ1-1; 7 bases match TRBD1. CDR3 length: 15 amino acids. V was clipped by 5 bases and J by 6 bases; unmatched bases: 12. The chain's CDR3 is CASSPSDRVRAEAFF. In nucleotides, the CDR3 is TGTGCCAGCAGTCCTAGCGACAGGGTTAGAGCTGAAGCTTTCTTT.

This clonotype came up a few times. The CDR3 bases are TGCAGTGCCAGCCGGGACCTCCAAGAGACCCAGTACTTC. Translation: CSASRDLQETQYF. The chain links TRBV20-1 to TRBJ2-5, with D tentatively TRBD1 or TRBD2 (5 bases each). V was shortened by 6 bases and J by 1 base, with 12 bases between the two germline ends. The CDR3 sequence is 13 residues long. Germline values: CDR1 DFQATT, CDR2 SNEGSKA (reference sequence).

J is TRBJ2-4 and V is TRBV7-2; 7 bases map to TRBD1. Trimming took 5 bases from V and 4 from J; bases not matched to a gene: 5. The CDR3 sequence is 14 residues long. CDR1 and CDR2 from the germline V gene are SGHTA and FQGNSA. CDR3 residues: CASSAGTAKNIQYF. The DNA for the CDR3 is TGTGCCAGCAGCGCCGGGACAGCAAAAAACATTCAGTACTTC.

V and J are TRBV27 and TRBJ2-2; 14 bases match TRBD2. In germline, CDR1 is MNHEY, CDR2 SMNVEV (reference sequence). The junction had 4 bases not matched to a gene; V was cut back by 5 bases and J by 5 bases. This CDR3 is 16 amino acids long. The CDR3 sequence: CASSQTSGGVTGELFF. CDR3 in DNA: TGTGCCAGCAGTCAGACTAGCGGGGGGGTTACCGGGGAGCTGTTTTTT.

The rearrangement uses TRBV14 and TRBJ2-7, with TRBD1 matching over 8 bases. The CDR3 consists of 15 residues. The germline CDR1 and CDR2 sequences are SGHDN and FVKESK. J lost 6 bases, V lost 4 bases, and 11 bases had no gene match. CDR3 loop: CASSRRTGPSLEQYF. CDR3 nucleotide sequence: TGTGCCAGCAGCCGCCGGACAGGGCCTTCCCTCGAGCAGTACTTC. The entire variable domain, with the rest obtained from reference TRBV14 and TRBJ2-7, is as follows: EAGVTQFPSHSVIEKGQTVTLRCDPISGHDNLYWYRRVMGKEIKFLLHFVKESKQDESGMPNNRFLAERTGGTYSTLKVQPAELEDSGVYFCASSRRTGPSLEQYFGPGTRLTVT.

This clonotype appeared a few times. The gene calls are TRBV20-1 and TRBJ2-1; 11 nucleotides match TRBD2. CDR1 and CDR2 from the germline V gene are DFQATT and SNEGSKA (reference sequence). V was clipped by 2 bases and J by 4 bases; unmatched bases: 7. This CDR3 is 16 amino acids long. Here the CDR3 DNA reads TGCAGTGCTAGACCGGTAGCGGGAGGGATTTACAATGAGCAGTTCTTC. It yields the protein CSARPVAGGIYNEQFF.

This clonotype was seen ten or more times. The rearrangement links TRBV2 to TRBJ2-2, with 8 bases lining up with TRBD2. Germline CDR1 and CDR2: SNHLY and FYNNEI. Unmatched junction bases numbered 6, after V lost 6 bases and J lost 6 bases. This CDR3 is 14 amino acids long. CDR3 protein: CASRSGSDPGELFF. The CDR3 DNA follows: TGTGCCAGCAGGAGCGGGAGTGATCCCGGGGAGCTGTTTTTT.

The J gene is TRBJ1-2, the V gene TRBV6-1; TRBD1 is a possible D gene (6 bases). CDR3 length: 15 amino acids. V was pared by 10 bases and J by 4 bases, with 22 bases between. Germline lookup yields CDR1 MNHNS and CDR2 SASEGT. Here the CDR3 DNA reads TGTGCCACCAGACGCCCAGGGGATCGGGGCTATGGCTACACCTTC. Its protein product is CATRRPGDRGYGYTF.

The chain has TRBV28 and TRBJ2-1; 9 bases map to TRBD2. The V segment lost 2 bases and the J segment 4 bases; nucleotides outside the gene matches: 6. Per germline, CDR1 MDHEN and CDR2 SYDVKM. This CDR3 comprises 16 residues. The CDR3 sequence: CASSLGGRAPYNEQFF. The CDR3 region has the DNA TGTGCCAGCAGTTTAGGCGGGAGGGCCCCGTACAATGAGCAGTTCTTC. Combining the CDR3 with reference TRBV28 and TRBJ2-1 gives the whole variable domain DVKVTQSSRYLVKRTGEKVFLECVQDMDHENMFWYRQDPGLGLRLIYFSYDVKMKEKGDIPEGYSVSREKKERFSLILESASTNQTSMYLCASSLGGRAPYNEQFFGPGTRLTVL.

This clonotype has ten or more counts. This chain joins TRBV7-2 and TRBJ2-7; no clear D. Per the germline V gene, CDR1 is SGHTA and CDR2 is FQGNSA. The V end was cut by 1 base, the J end by 0 bases, with 19 bases between. The CDR3 loop spans 18 amino acids. CDR3 nucleotide sequence: TGTGCCAGCAGCTTAGAGGCAAGCCCAGCCCCTATCTCCTACGAGCAGTACTTC. Residues: CASSLEASPAPISYEQYF.

The V and J genes are TRBV25-1 and TRBJ2-5, with a tentative D call TRBD1 (6 bases). This CDR3 is 15 amino acids long. Germline-derived CDR1 and CDR2 are MGHDK and SYGVNS. Trimming shortened V by 4 bases and J by 0 bases, and 12 bases separated the two germline ends. CDR3 nucleotides: TGTGCCAGCAGTGGGACAGTCTATTACCAAGAGACCCAGTACTTC. Amino acid sequence: CASSGTVYYQETQYF.

This clonotype was seen more than once but under ten times. This chain joins TRBV12-3 or TRBV12-4 and TRBJ2-2; D remains unclear. This CDR3 has 13 amino acids. Trimming removed 2 bases from V and 6 bases from J, with 7 bases in between. CDR3 residues: CASSLSSPGELFF. CDR3 nucleotide sequence: TGTGCCAGCAGTTTAAGTAGCCCCGGGGAGCTGTTTTTT.

This clonotype was detected a few times. J is TRBJ1-1 and V is TRBV14; 8 bases fit TRBD1. The ends lost 4 bases at V and 6 bases at J; junction bases unmatched: 7. The CDR3 sequence is 14 residues long. CDR1 and CDR2 (germline): SGHDN, FVKESK. DNA for the CDR3: TGTGCCAGCAGCCCCTGGACAGGGCGACCTGAAGCTTTCTTT. Translation gives CASSPWTGRPEAFF.